Reported below is one T cell receptor beta chain. Its antigen is currently unknown. This specimen comes from a study of T cell repertoires in cytomegalovirus infection. Study details: TCR beta signatures that were public indicated CMV infection and matching HLA type. Whole-study results and caveats: Across the ex vivo response, the dominant clonotypes were HLA-C-restricted CMV-specific TCR beta clonotypes.

Trimming left V 2 bases short and J 2 bases short, with 10 bases between. In germline, CDR1 is MNHEY, CDR2 SMNVEV (reference sequence). The CDR3 extends over 15 amino acids. MiXCR was run by TCRdb on the reads, yielding one entry per CDR3 protein. The sample comprises roughly 300,000 distinct CDR3 sequences, more than 8% of which are singletons, and around 4.5% rests with the top ten. The chain links TRBV27 to TRBJ1-5, with TRBD1 as a possible D gene (5 bases). Input material: PBMCs. The origin of this receptor is a human donor in good health (CMV status not recorded). Some clones in this sample may be carry-over from other donors' samples. CDR3 residues: CASSLRGNGNQPQHF. The DNA for the CDR3 is TGTGCCAGCAGTTTAAGGGGTAACGGCAATCAGCCCCAGCATTTT.